These 7 T cell receptor beta chains originate from one sample sequenced in a study of shared clonotypes between healthy human individuals. Assay used: immunoSEQ multiplex PCR; TCRdb lists only in-frame clones, some missing. This sample has about 2.3 million clones, with 92% found just once. The source material was naive CD4+ T cells from PBMCs. As to subset: CD45RA+ positively selected. The source of these receptors is a man aged 18 to 30 in good health. Some clones in this sample may be carry-over from other donors' samples.

This clone occurred a few times. In the same sample, other DNA sequences code for this CDR3. The chain links TRBV5-1 to TRBJ2-5, with 14 bases matching TRBD2. Germline V gene data show CDR1 as SGHRS and CDR2 as YFSETQ. This CDR3 comprises 15 residues. J lost 5 bases, V lost 0 bases, and 0 bases had no gene match. This CDR3 reads CASSLGLAGGETQYF. The CDR3 region has the DNA TGCGCCAGCAGCTTGGGACTAGCGGGAGGGGAGACCCAGTACTTC.

The chain recombines TRBV28 with TRBJ2-2; 8 positions match TRBD2. V trimming: 5 bases; J trimming: 4 bases; junction bases outside the gene matches: 6. This CDR3 has 15 residues. CDR1 and CDR2 (germline): MDHEN, SYDVKM. The chain's CDR3 is CASSPGGPGTGELFF. The CDR3, as DNA: TGTGCCAGCAGTCCGGGGGGGCCGGGCACCGGGGAGCTGTTTTTT.

This chain links TRBV7-2 with TRBJ2-7, with D possibly being TRBD1 or TRBD2 (5 bases each). The V end was cut by 3 bases, the J end by 3 bases, with 15 bases between. Germline-derived CDR1 and CDR2 are SGHTA and FQGNSA. The CDR3 loop spans 15 amino acids. The chain's CDR3 is CASSFLGTFGYEQYF. The CDR3 region has the DNA TGTGCCAGCAGCTTTCTAGGGACGTTTGGCTACGAGCAGTACTTC.

This chain joins TRBV11-2 and TRBJ2-7; no definite D call. From germline, CDR1 is SGHAT and CDR2 FQNNGV. The germline V and J ends were trimmed by 2 bases and 0 bases, with 5 bases remaining between them. The CDR3 runs 13 residues. The CDR3 loop is CASSLTYSYEQYF. DNA of the CDR3: TGTGCCAGCAGCTTAACGTACTCCTACGAGCAGTACTTC.

The V gene is TRBV18, the J gene TRBJ2-5, with 8 bases lining up with TRBD1. The CDR3 runs to 15 residues. Per germline, CDR1 KGHSH and CDR2 LQKENI. Trimming cost V 6 bases and J 5 bases; bases outside gene matches: 11. CDR3 DNA: TGTGCCAGCTCCAGACAGGGGCCCGTCCGGGAGACCCAGTACTTC. Its protein product is CASSRQGPVRETQYF.

The chain carries TRBV29-1 and TRBJ2-5, with 8 positions matching TRBD1. The CDR3 spans 13 residues. Trimming removed 4 bases from V and 4 bases from J; junction bases left unmatched: 5. Germline CDR1 and CDR2: SQVTM and ANQGSEA. In DNA form, the CDR3 reads TGCAGCGTTGGTCACAGGGGGGTAGAGACCCAGTACTTC. Protein sequence: CSVGHRGVETQYF.

J is TRBJ2-5 and V is TRBV5-4, with D hard to call. Between the trimmed V and J ends, which lost 4 bases and 5 bases, there was a span of 18 bases. Germline V gene lookup returns CDR1 SGHNT and CDR2 YYREEE (reference sequence). The CDR3 spans 15 residues. The CDR3 DNA is TGTGCCAGCAGCCCCCCGTCGGCTCCCGGGGAGACCCAGTACTTC. As protein: CASSPPSAPGETQYF.